This T cell receptor beta chain was sequenced in a study of blood T cell repertoires in COVID-19. Here immunoSEQ multiplex PCR was the method, and the copy in TCRdb shows in-frame clones only, minus some. The top ten clones hold around 5.1% of a sample with a few hundred thousand clones, roughly 80% of them seen once. V gave up 0 bases and J gave up 7 bases; unmatched junction bases: 8. This CDR3 comprises 15 residues. Germline CDR1 reads SGHTA; CDR2 reads FQGNSA. This sequence originates from a human donor in a cohort sampled during active COVID-19. Sequencing was done on a sample of peripheral blood. The V call is TRBV7-2, the J call TRBJ2-7; 8 nucleotides agree with TRBD1. CDR3 sequence: CASSLAGQGAREQYF. CDR3 in DNA: TGTGCCAGCAGCTTAGCGGGGCAGGGGGCTCGGGAGCAGTACTTC. The full variable domain, completed using reference TRBV7-2 and TRBJ2-7, is GAGVSQSPSNKVTEKGKDVELRCDPISGHTALYWYRQSLGQGLEFLIYFQGNSAPDKSGLPSDRFSAERTGGSVSTLTIQRTQQEDSAVYLCASSLAGQGAREQYFGPGTRLTVT.